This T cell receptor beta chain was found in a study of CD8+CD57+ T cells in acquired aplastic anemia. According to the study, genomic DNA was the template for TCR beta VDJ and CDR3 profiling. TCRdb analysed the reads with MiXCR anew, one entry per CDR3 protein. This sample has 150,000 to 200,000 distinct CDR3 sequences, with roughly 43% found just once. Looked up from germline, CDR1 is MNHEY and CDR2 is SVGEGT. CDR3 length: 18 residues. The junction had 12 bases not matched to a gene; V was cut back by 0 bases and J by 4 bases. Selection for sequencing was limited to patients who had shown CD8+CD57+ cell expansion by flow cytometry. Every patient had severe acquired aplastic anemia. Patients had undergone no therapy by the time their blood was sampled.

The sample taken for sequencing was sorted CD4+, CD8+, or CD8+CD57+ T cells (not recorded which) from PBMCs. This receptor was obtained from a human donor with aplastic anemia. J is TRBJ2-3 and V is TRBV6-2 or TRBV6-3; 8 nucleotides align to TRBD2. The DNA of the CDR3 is TGTGCCAGCAGTTACTCGCGGGTAGCGGGGATGCATGCAGATACGCAGTATTTT. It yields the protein CASSYSRVAGMHADTQYF.